One sample yielded the 31 T cell receptor beta chains listed below, sequenced in a study of T cell responses to AZD1222 COVID-19 vaccine. The repertoire was sequenced with immunoSEQ multiplex PCR; TCRdb's copy has only in-frame clones and lacks some. The data show about 100,000 clones, roughly 90% seen once. The source material was peripheral blood, sampled on day 0 of AZD1222 vaccination. These receptors were obtained from an adult in good health.

The chain joins TRBV27 to TRBJ2-3, with 8 bases identical to TRBD1. There are 16 residues in the CDR3. From germline, CDR1 is MNHEY and CDR2 SMNVEV (reference sequence). V lost 2 bases to trimming and J lost 2 bases; unmatched junction nucleotides: 6. CDR3 in amino acids: CASSLKGTGFTDTQYF. CDR3 in DNA: TGTGCCAGCAGTTTAAAAGGGACAGGCTTCACAGATACGCAGTATTTT.

The V call is TRBV30, the J call TRBJ2-2; D unresolved. V was trimmed by 4 bases and J by 5 bases, leaving 17 bases between them. The CDR3 totals 15 residues. Germline V CDR1 and CDR2: GTSNPN, SVGIG (reference sequence). CDR3 sequence: CAWMAYPFSTGELFF. The DNA for the CDR3 is TGTGCCTGGATGGCTTACCCCTTCTCAACCGGGGAGCTGTTTTTT.

The chain uses TRBV10-1 and TRBJ2-7, with a weak D call TRBD2 (6 bases). Trimming shortened V by 4 bases and J by 5 bases, and 9 bases separated the two germline ends. The CDR3 is made up of 12 amino acids. Looked up from germline, CDR1 is WNHNN and CDR2 is SYGVQD (reference sequence). CDR3 region: CASSARGNEQYF. The CDR3, as DNA: TGCGCCAGCAGTGCGCGCGGGAACGAGCAGTACTTC.

This clone is a singleton in its sample. Here the CDR3 DNA reads TGTGCCAGCAGTTTTCTGGGGACGGACATAAACGAGCAGTACTTC. This translates into CASSFLGTDINEQYF. The chain combines TRBV28 with TRBJ2-7, with D possibly being TRBD1 or TRBD2 (5 bases each). The CDR3 loop spans 15 amino acids. V was cut by 3 bases and J by 5 bases, with 17 bases left in between. CDR1 MDHEN and CDR2 SYDVKM come from the germline V gene.

The chain uses TRBV29-1 and TRBJ2-2, with a weak D call TRBD2 (5 bases). V lost 2 bases, J lost 6 bases, and 7 bases lay in between. The V gene's germline CDR1 is SQVTM and CDR2 ANQGSEA. This CDR3 is 12 amino acids long. CDR3 sequence reads: CSVELAAGELFF. The CDR3 region has the DNA TGCAGCGTTGAACTAGCTGCCGGGGAGCTGTTTTTT.

The rearrangement links TRBV9 to TRBJ2-1, with 7 positions matching TRBD1. CDR1 SGDLS and CDR2 YYNGEE come from the germline V gene. The V segment lost 1 base and the J segment 8 bases; nucleotides outside the gene matches: 3. The CDR3 contains 13 residues. The CDR3 here is CASSVLDRDEQFF. The CDR3 nucleotides are TGTGCCAGCAGCGTACTTGACAGGGATGAGCAGTTCTTC.

The rearrangement joins TRBV29-1 to TRBJ1-1, with 10 bases fitting TRBD1. The CDR3 is 13 amino acids. J was trimmed by 5 bases and V by 5 bases; bases with no gene match: 5. Per germline, CDR1 SQVTM and CDR2 ANQGSEA. The CDR3 region has the DNA TGCAGCGTTAGTAGGGACAGGGGAACTGAAGCTTTCTTT. This translates into CSVSRDRGTEAFF. The whole variable domain, remainder taken from reference TRBV29-1 and TRBJ1-1, is SAVISQKPSRDICQRGTSLTIQCQVDSQVTMMFWYRQQPGQSLTLIATANQGSEATYESGFVIDKFPISRPNLTFSTLTVSNMSPEDSSIYLCSVSRDRGTEAFFGQGTRLTVV.

The V gene is TRBV12-3 or TRBV12-4, the J gene TRBJ2-5, with a possible D match to TRBD1 (5 bases). CDR3 length equals 13 residues. V was trimmed by 6 bases and J by 4 bases, leaving 12 bases between them. CDR3 amino acids: CASRIIGVETQYF. The CDR3 DNA reads as TGTGCCAGCAGAATAATAGGGGTAGAGACCCAGTACTTC.

In nucleotides, the CDR3 is TGTGCCAGTAGTTCGACAGGTTTGAACACTGAAGCTTTCTTT. It encodes CASSSTGLNTEAFF. This chain links TRBV19 with TRBJ1-1, with D possibly being TRBD1 (6 bases). The V end was cut by 5 bases, the J end by 0 bases, with 10 bases between. Germline CDR1 LNHDA, CDR2 SQIVND (reference sequence). The CDR3 is made up of 14 amino acids.

J is TRBJ2-5 and V is TRBV18; the D is unclear. Germline CDR1 reads KGHSH; CDR2 reads LQKENI. The V end lost 1 base, the J end lost 0 bases, and 6 bases lay between the germline ends. The CDR3 has 14 residues. The CDR3 region has the DNA TGTGCCAGCTCACCACAGACATACCAAGAGACCCAGTACTTC. Protein: CASSPQTYQETQYF.

CDR3: CASGTGPPGNTIYF. In DNA, the CDR3 is TGTGCCAGCGGTACAGGGCCCCCTGGAAACACCATATATTTT. The genes are TRBV6-5 and TRBJ1-3, with a weak D call TRBD1 (6 bases). Germline CDR1 MNHEY, CDR2 SVGAGI. The CDR3 runs 14 residues. V gave up 8 bases and J gave up 2 bases, with 13 bases separating them.

The rearrangement uses TRBV7-9 and TRBJ1-1; no reliable D call. CDR3 size: 11 residues. Germline V gene lookup returns CDR1 SEHNR and CDR2 FQNEAQ (reference sequence). V lost 2 bases and J 5 bases, leaving 3 bases between the germline ends. As DNA, the CDR3 is TGTGCCAGCAGCTTATCTACTGAAGCTTTCTTT. This encodes CASSLSTEAFF.

This clone has more than one count but fewer than ten. This chain uses TRBV4-3 with TRBJ2-7; 11 bases line up with TRBD1. The CDR3 is 15 residues long. The junction had 3 bases not matched to a gene; V was cut back by 1 base and J by 4 bases. Germline CDR1 is LGHNA and CDR2 is YSLEER. Written as DNA, the CDR3 is TGCGCCAGCAGCCAAGGCGGGACAGGGGGGTACGAGCAGTACTTC. It is translated as CASSQGGTGGYEQYF.

The chain joins TRBV5-1 to TRBJ1-1; D is unclear. Trimming removed 4 bases at V and 1 base at J, with 8 bases between. The germline gives CDR1 SGHRS, CDR2 YFSETQ. This CDR3 is built from 13 residues. The DNA for the CDR3 is TGCGCCAGCAGCGACGACCCGAACACTGAAGCTTTCTTT. Amino acids: CASSDDPNTEAFF.

This sequence joins TRBV7-9 and TRBJ2-3, with 12 bases aligning to TRBD2. This CDR3 is built from 18 residues. V was pared by 3 bases and J by 4 bases, with 11 bases of the junction left unmatched. CDR1 and CDR2 (germline): SEHNR, FQNEAQ (reference sequence). CDR3 bases: TGTGCCAGCAGCTTCGGGACTAGCGGGCACCTTAAAGCAGATACGCAGTATTTT. This sequence encodes CASSFGTSGHLKADTQYF.

This chain joins TRBV7-9 and TRBJ2-4; 9 bases align to TRBD2. From germline, CDR1 is SEHNR and CDR2 FQNEAQ (reference sequence). The CDR3 length is 17 residues. V was pared by 1 base and J by 0 bases, with 4 bases of the junction left unmatched. CDR3 amino acids: CASSLEASGIAKNIQYF. In DNA, the CDR3 is TGTGCCAGCAGCTTAGAGGCTAGCGGGATAGCCAAAAACATTCAGTACTTC.

CDR3 coding DNA: TGCGCCAGCAGCCAAGATAGGCTAGCGGGGGCCAACAATGAGCAGTTCTTC. This codes for CASSQDRLAGANNEQFF. The chain links TRBV4-1 to TRBJ2-1, with 10 bases aligning to TRBD2. The germline CDR1 and CDR2 sequences are MGHRA and YSYEKL. This CDR3 contains 17 residues. Losses at the gene ends were 0 bases for V and 5 bases for J; bases not matched to a gene: 7.

V is TRBV21-1 and J is TRBJ2-1. TRBV21-1 is classified as a pseudogene. This CDR3 contains 16 residues. CDR3 sequence (DNA): TGTGCCAGCAGCAAAAAATCCCAGCTAATGTCATCGGAGCAGTTCTTC. Translating gives CASSKKSQLMSSEQFF.

V gene TRBV11-1 combines with J gene TRBJ1-1, with 8 bases aligning to TRBD1. V gave up 5 bases and J gave up 5 bases; unmatched junction bases: 10. Germline V gene data show CDR1 as SGHAT and CDR2 as FQDESV (reference sequence). The CDR3 loop spans 15 amino acids. The CDR3 sequence is CASSLRTGRGTEAFF. The CDR3 DNA reads as TGTGCCAGCAGCCTCCGGACAGGGCGAGGGACTGAAGCTTTCTTT. Combining the CDR3 with reference TRBV11-1 and TRBJ1-1 gives the whole variable domain EAEVAQSPRYKITEKSQAVAFWCDPISGHATLYWYRQILGQGPELLVQFQDESVVDDSQLPKDRFSAERLKGVDSTLKIQPAELGDSAMYLCASSLRTGRGTEAFFGQGTRLTVV.

The chain combines TRBV5-1 with TRBJ1-1; TRBD1 matches 8 bases. The CDR3 has 17 amino acids. Germline V gives CDR1 SGHRS, CDR2 YFSETQ. Unmatched junction bases numbered 17, after V lost 4 bases and J lost 6 bases. The CDR3 here is CASSVGTGSISVPEAFF. DNA for the CDR3: TGCGCCAGCAGCGTAGGGACAGGCTCGATCTCGGTCCCTGAAGCTTTCTTT.

The chain recombines TRBV6-2 or TRBV6-3 with TRBJ2-1, with 7 nucleotides matching TRBD2. Germline CDR1 reads MNHEY; CDR2 reads SVGEGT. The CDR3 covers 15 residues. V shed 5 bases, J shed 4 bases, and the junction held 8 bases outside the gene matches. The chain's CDR3 is CASSLGGSPYNEQFF. CDR3 coding DNA: TGTGCCAGCAGTCTGGGCGGGAGCCCATACAATGAGCAGTTCTTC.

CDR3 nucleotides: TGCGCCAGCAGCTTCCAGCGGAGCTCCTACAATGAGCAGTTCTTC. It is translated as CASSFQRSSYNEQFF. The chain carries TRBV5-1 and TRBJ2-1; possible D gene TRBD2, 5 bases. From germline, CDR1 is SGHRS and CDR2 YFSETQ. This CDR3 comprises 15 residues. The V end was cut by 2 bases, the J end by 0 bases, with 9 bases between.

This clone was counted between two and nine times. The chain links TRBV4-3 to TRBJ1-5; the D is unclear. With 1 base removed from V and 6 bases from J, the gap between germline ends came to 22 bases. CDR3 length equals 18 residues. Germline values: CDR1 LGHNA, CDR2 YSLEER. The CDR3 reads CASSQAVFGDDSGQPQHF. In DNA, the CDR3 is TGCGCCAGCAGCCAAGCCGTTTTCGGAGACGATAGCGGTCAGCCCCAGCATTTT.

This clone has a handful of counts. The V and J genes are TRBV19 and TRBJ1-1; 9 positions agree with TRBD1. The CDR3 runs to 16 residues. After removal of 3 bases from V and 1 base from J, the junction contained 6 bases not matched to a gene. Germline loops: CDR1 LNHDA, CDR2 SQIVND (reference sequence). The CDR3 coding sequence is TGTGCCAGTAGTATCCTCCCGGGACAGGGGAACACTGAAGCTTTCTTT. Translated, it gives CASSILPGQGNTEAFF.

This chain connects TRBV25-1 to TRBJ2-7; 11 positions match TRBD2. Losses at the gene ends were 8 bases for V and 5 bases for J; bases not matched to a gene: 5. Looked up from germline, CDR1 is MGHDK and CDR2 is SYGVNS. The CDR3 sequence is 13 residues long. The chain's CDR3 is CASAGLAVHEQYF. The DNA of the CDR3 is TGTGCCAGCGCGGGACTAGCGGTCCACGAGCAGTACTTC.

V usage is TRBV27 and J usage is TRBJ1-2; D remains ambiguous. This CDR3 spans 11 amino acids. CDR1 and CDR2 from the germline V gene are MNHEY and SMNVEV (reference sequence). Trimming cost V 4 bases and J 5 bases, with 5 bases left between them. This chain's CDR3 is CASSSGYGYTF. In nucleotides, the CDR3 is TGTGCCAGCAGTTCCGGATATGGCTACACCTTC.

The chain employs TRBV2 and TRBJ1-1; D not certain. Per germline, CDR1 SNHLY and CDR2 FYNNEI. Trimming removed 0 bases at V and 11 bases at J, with 16 bases between. This CDR3 contains 14 residues. The CDR3 DNA sequence: TGTGCCAGCAGTGAAGCGAGAGGTTTAGTCGGGGCTTTCTTT. This translates into CASSEARGLVGAFF.

The chain is built from TRBV6-5 and TRBJ2-5; 8 positions match TRBD1. This CDR3 has 15 amino acids. Trimming at V came to 6 bases and at J to 2 bases, leaving 8 bases not matched to a gene. The V gene's germline CDR1 is MNHEY and CDR2 SVGAGI. CDR3 DNA: TGTGCCAGCAGCCGGGGGACAGGTCAGCAAGAGACCCAGTACTTC. Encoded protein: CASSRGTGQQETQYF.

This chain connects TRBV30 to TRBJ2-5; TRBD2 matches at 8 bases. The CDR3 contains 15 residues. V dropped 1 base and J dropped 5; count of bases not matched to a gene: 9. From germline, CDR1 is GTSNPN and CDR2 SVGIG (reference sequence). CDR3 bases: TGTGCCTGGAGTGGTCTGCGGGGGGTTAGGGAGACCCAGTACTTC. This translates into CAWSGLRGVRETQYF.

The CDR3 protein is CASSSISVGRELFF. The CDR3 nucleotides read TGTGCCAGCAGTTCTATTTCAGTTGGAAGAGAACTGTTTTTT. The J gene is TRBJ1-4, the V gene TRBV5-6; D is ambiguous. The germline V gene encodes CDR1 SGHDT and CDR2 YYEEEE. The CDR3 has 14 residues. Trimming took 5 bases from V and 12 from J, leaving 20 bases between them.

The chain combines TRBV28 with TRBJ2-6; no clear D. Trimming cost V 6 bases and J 4 bases, with 7 bases left between them. Looked up from germline, CDR1 is MDHEN and CDR2 is SYDVKM. This CDR3 region has 13 residues. The chain's CDR3 is CASRLSGANVLTF. In DNA form, the CDR3 reads TGTGCCAGCAGGCTCTCCGGGGCCAACGTCCTGACTTTC. The entire variable domain, with the rest obtained from reference TRBV28 and TRBJ2-6, is as follows: DVKVTQSSRYLVKRTGEKVFLECVQDMDHENMFWYRQDPGLGLRLIYFSYDVKMKEKGDIPEGYSVSREKKERFSLILESASTNQTSMYLCASRLSGANVLTFGAGSRLTVL.